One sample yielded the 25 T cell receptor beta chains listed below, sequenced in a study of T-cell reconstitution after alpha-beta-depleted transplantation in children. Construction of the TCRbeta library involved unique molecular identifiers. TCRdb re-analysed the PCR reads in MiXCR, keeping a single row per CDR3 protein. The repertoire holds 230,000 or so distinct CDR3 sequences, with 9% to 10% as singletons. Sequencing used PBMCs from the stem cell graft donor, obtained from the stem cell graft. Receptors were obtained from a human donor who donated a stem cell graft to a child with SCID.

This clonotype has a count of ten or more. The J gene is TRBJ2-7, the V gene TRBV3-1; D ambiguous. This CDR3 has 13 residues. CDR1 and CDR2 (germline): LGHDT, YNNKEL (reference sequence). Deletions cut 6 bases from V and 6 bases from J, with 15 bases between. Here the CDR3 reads CASSLQWGGEQYF. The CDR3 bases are TGTGCCAGCAGTCTACAGTGGGGTGGCGAGCAGTACTTC.

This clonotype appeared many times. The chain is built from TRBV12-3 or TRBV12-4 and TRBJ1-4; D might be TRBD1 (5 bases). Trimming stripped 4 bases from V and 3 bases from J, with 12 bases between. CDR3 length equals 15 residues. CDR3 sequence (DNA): TGTGCCAGCAGTTCCCCCACGGGGGCTAATGAAAAACTGTTTTTT. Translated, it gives CASSSPTGANEKLFF.

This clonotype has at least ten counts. CDR3 residues: CSARDRGSGADYGYTF. As DNA, the CDR3 is TGCAGTGCTAGAGACCGTGGCTCGGGGGCTGACTATGGCTACACCTTC. The chain combines TRBV20-1 with TRBJ1-2; maybe TRBD1 (6 bases). Looked up from germline, CDR1 is DFQATT and CDR2 is SNEGSKA (reference sequence). V gave up 0 bases and J gave up 3 bases, with 17 bases separating them. CDR3 length equals 16 residues.

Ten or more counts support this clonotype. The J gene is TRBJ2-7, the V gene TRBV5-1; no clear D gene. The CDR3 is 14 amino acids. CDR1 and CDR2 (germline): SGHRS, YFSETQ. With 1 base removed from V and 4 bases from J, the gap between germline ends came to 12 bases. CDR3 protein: CASSLTPQEYEQYF. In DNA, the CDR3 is TGCGCCAGCAGCTTGACACCCCAGGAGTACGAGCAGTACTTC. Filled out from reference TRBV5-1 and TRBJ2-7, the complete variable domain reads KAGVTQTPRYLIKTRGQQVTLSCSPISGHRSVSWYQQTPGQGLQFLFEYFSETQRNKGNFPGRFSGRQFSNSRSEMNVSTLELGDSALYLCASSLTPQEYEQYFGPGTRLTVT.

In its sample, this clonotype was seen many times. The CDR3 region is CASSLAVAASSYNEQFF. CDR3 DNA sequence: TGCGCCAGCAGCTTGGCAGTAGCGGCCTCCTCCTACAATGAGCAGTTCTTC. This rearrangement joins TRBV5-1 to TRBJ2-1, with a weak D call TRBD2 (6 bases). In germline, CDR1 is SGHRS, CDR2 YFSETQ. The germline V and J ends were trimmed by 0 bases and 0 bases, with 13 bases remaining between them. The CDR3 contains 17 residues.

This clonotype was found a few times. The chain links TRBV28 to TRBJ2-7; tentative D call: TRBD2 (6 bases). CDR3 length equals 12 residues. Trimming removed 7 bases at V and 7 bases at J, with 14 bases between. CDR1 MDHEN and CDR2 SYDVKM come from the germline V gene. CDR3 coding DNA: TGTGCCAGCACCTCCTGGGGGGAGGAGCAGTACTTC. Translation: CASTSWGEEQYF. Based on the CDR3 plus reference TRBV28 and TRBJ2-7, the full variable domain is DVKVTQSSRYLVKRTGEKVFLECVQDMDHENMFWYRQDPGLGLRLIYFSYDVKMKEKGDIPEGYSVSREKKERFSLILESASTNQTSMYLCASTSWGEEQYFGPGTRLTVT.

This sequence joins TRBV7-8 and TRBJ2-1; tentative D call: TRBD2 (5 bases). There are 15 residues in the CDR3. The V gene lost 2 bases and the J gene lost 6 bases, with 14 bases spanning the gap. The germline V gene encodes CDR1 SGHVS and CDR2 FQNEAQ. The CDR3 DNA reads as TGTGCCAGCAGCTTAATAGGACGGGGTGTCAATGAGCAGTTCTTC. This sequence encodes CASSLIGRGVNEQFF. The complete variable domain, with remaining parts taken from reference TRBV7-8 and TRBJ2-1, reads GAGVSQSPRYKVAKRGQDVALRCDPISGHVSLFWYQQALGQGPEFLTYFQNEAQLDKSGLPSDRFFAERPEGSVSTLKIQRTQQEDSAVYLCASSLIGRGVNEQFFGPGTRLTVL.

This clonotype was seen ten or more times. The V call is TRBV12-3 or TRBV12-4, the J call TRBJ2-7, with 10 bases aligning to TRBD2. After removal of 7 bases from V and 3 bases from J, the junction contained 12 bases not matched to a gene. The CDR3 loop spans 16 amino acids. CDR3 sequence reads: CASTTRSTSGYYEQYF. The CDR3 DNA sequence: TGTGCCAGCACCACTAGATCGACTAGCGGGTACTACGAGCAGTACTTC.

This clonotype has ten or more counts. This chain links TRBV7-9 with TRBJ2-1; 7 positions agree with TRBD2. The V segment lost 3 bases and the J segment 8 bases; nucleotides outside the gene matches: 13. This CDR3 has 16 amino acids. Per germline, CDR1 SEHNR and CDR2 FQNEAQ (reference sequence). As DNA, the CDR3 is TGTGCCAGCAGCTTTATCCCTGGGGCTAGCGGAGATGAGCAGTTCTTC. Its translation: CASSFIPGASGDEQFF. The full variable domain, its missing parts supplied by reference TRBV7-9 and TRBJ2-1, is DTGVSQNPRHKITKRGQNVTFRCDPISEHNRLYWYRQTLGQGPEFLTYFQNEAQLEKSRLLSDRFSAERPKGSFSTLEIQRTEQGDSAMYLCASSFIPGASGDEQFFGPGTRLTVL.

CDR3 residues: CASSSGQSASTDTQYF. CDR3 DNA sequence: TGTGCCAGCAGCTCCGGACAGTCGGCTAGCACAGATACGCAGTATTTT. This chain joins TRBV5-4 and TRBJ2-3; D perhaps matches TRBD1 (6 bases). Germline V CDR1 and CDR2: SGHNT, YYREEE (reference sequence). V was clipped by 3 bases and J by 0 bases, with 14 bases between them. The CDR3 is 16 amino acids.

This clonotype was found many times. In DNA form, the CDR3 reads TGTGCCAGCAGCTTACCCAAGCGGGGGGGCTTCCAAGAGACCCAGTACTTC. This gives the protein CASSLPKRGGFQETQYF. V is TRBV7-8 and J is TRBJ2-5, with 10 bases lining up with TRBD2. Trimming removed 2 bases from V and 1 base from J; junction bases left unmatched: 7. This CDR3 spans 17 amino acids. Looked up from germline, CDR1 is SGHVS and CDR2 is FQNEAQ.

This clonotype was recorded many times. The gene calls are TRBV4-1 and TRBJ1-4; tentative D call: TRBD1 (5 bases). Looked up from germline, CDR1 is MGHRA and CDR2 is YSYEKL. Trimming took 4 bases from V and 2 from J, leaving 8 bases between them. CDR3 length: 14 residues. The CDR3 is CASSPRQTNEKLFF. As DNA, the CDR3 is TGCGCCAGCAGCCCACGACAGACTAATGAAAAACTGTTTTTT.

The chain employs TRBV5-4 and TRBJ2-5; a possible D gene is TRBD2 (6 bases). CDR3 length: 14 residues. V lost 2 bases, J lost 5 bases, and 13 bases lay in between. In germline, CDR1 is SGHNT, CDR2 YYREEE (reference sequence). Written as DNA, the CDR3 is TGTGCCAGCAGCTTCTTTGAGGCGGGGGAGACCCAGTACTTC. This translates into CASSFFEAGETQYF. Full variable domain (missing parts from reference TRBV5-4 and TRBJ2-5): ETGVTQSPTHLIKTRGQQVTLRCSSQSGHNTVSWYQQALGQGPQFIFQYYREEENGRGNFPPRFSGLQFPNYSSELNVNALELDDSALYLCASSFFEAGETQYFGPGTRLLVL.

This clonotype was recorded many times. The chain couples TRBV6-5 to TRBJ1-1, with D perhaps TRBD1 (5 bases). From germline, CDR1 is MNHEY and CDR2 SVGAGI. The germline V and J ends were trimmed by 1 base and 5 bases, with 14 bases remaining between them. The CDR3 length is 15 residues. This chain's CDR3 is CASSYLGLRGTEAFF. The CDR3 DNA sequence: TGTGCCAGCAGTTACTTGGGCTTGCGGGGGACTGAAGCTTTCTTT.

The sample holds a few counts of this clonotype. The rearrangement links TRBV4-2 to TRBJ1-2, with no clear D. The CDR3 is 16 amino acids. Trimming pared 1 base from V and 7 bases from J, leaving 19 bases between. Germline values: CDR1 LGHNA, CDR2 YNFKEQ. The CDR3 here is CASSQATSPYSRGYTF. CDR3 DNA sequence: TGTGCCAGCAGCCAAGCCACGTCCCCTTACAGCCGTGGCTACACCTTC.

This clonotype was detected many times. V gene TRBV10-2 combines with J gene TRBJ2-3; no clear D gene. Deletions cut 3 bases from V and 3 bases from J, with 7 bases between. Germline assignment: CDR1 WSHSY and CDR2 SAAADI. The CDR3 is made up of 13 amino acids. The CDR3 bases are TGCGCCAGCAGTGACCCAGGAACAGATACGCAGTATTTT. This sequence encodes CASSDPGTDTQYF.

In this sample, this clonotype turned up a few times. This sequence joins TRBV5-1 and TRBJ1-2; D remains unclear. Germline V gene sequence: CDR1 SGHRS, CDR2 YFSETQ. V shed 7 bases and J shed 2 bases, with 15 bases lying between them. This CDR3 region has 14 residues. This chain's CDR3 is CASADMQHNYGYTF. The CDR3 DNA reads TGCGCCAGCGCCGACATGCAGCACAACTATGGCTACACCTTC.

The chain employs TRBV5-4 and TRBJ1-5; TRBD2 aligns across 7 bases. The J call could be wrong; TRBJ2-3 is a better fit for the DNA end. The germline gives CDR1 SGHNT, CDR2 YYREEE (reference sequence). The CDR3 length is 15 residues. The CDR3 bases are TGTGCCAGCAGCCTCGACCCGGGAGGCGATCAGCCCCAGTATTTT. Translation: CASSLDPGGDQPQYF.

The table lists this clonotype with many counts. The CDR3 reads CASSLGSSGGGEQFF. CDR3 in DNA: TGCGCCAGCAGCTTGGGGTCTAGCGGGGGTGGTGAGCAGTTCTTC. V usage is TRBV5-1 and J usage is TRBJ2-1; 10 bases agree with TRBD2. The CDR3 consists of 15 residues. Germline CDR1 reads SGHRS; CDR2 reads YFSETQ. J was trimmed by 9 bases and V by 0 bases; bases with no gene match: 6.

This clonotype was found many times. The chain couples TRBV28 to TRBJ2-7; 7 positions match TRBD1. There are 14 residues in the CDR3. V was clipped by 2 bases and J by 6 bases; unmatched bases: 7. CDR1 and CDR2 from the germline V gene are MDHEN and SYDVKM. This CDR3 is CASSLRTGAGEQYF. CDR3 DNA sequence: TGTGCCAGCAGTTTACGTACAGGGGCGGGCGAGCAGTACTTC.

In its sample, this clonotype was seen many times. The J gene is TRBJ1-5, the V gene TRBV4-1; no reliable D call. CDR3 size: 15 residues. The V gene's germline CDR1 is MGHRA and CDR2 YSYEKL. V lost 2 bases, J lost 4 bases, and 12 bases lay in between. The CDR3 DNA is TGCGCCAGCAGCCAAAAGGTGGTAGATAATCAGCCCCAGCATTTT. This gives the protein CASSQKVVDNQPQHF.

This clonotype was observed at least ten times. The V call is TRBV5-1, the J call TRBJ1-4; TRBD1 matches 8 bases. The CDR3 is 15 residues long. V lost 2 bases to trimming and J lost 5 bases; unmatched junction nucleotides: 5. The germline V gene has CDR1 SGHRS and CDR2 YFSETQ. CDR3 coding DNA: TGCGCCAGCAGCTTTGATGGGACAGGAAATGAAAAACTGTTTTTT. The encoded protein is CASSFDGTGNEKLFF.

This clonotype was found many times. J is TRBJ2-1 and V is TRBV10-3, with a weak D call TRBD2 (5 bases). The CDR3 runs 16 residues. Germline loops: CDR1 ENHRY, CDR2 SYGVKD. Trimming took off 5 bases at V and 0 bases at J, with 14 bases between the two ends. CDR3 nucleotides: TGTGCCATCAGTACCTCCGGGGATTCCTCCTACAATGAGCAGTTCTTC. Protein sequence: CAISTSGDSSYNEQFF.

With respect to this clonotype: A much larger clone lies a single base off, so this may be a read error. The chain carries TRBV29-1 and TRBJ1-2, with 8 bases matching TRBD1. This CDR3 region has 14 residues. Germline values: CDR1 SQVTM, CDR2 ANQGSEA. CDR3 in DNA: TGCAGCGTTGAACCAGGACAGGGTATCGGTGGCGACACCTTC. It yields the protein CSVEPGQGIGGDTF. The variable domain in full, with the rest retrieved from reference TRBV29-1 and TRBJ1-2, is SAVISQKPSRDICQRGTSLTIQCQVDSQVTMMFWYRQQPGQSLTLIATANQGSEATYESGFVIDKFPISRPNLTFSTLTVSNMSPEDSSIYLCSVEPGQGIGGDTFGSGTRLTVV.

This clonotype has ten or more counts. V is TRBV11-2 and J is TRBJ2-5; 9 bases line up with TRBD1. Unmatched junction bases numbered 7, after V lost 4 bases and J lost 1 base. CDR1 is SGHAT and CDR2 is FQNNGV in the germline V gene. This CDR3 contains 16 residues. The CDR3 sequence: CASSSPGTGSQETQYF. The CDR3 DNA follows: TGTGCCAGCAGCTCTCCGGGGACAGGGAGCCAAGAGACCCAGTACTTC. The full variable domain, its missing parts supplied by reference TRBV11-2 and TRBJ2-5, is EAGVAQSPRYKIIEKRQSVAFWCNPISGHATLYWYQQILGQGPKLLIQFQNNGVVDDSQLPKDRFSAERLKGVDSTLKIQPAKLEDSAVYLCASSSPGTGSQETQYFGPGTRLLVL.